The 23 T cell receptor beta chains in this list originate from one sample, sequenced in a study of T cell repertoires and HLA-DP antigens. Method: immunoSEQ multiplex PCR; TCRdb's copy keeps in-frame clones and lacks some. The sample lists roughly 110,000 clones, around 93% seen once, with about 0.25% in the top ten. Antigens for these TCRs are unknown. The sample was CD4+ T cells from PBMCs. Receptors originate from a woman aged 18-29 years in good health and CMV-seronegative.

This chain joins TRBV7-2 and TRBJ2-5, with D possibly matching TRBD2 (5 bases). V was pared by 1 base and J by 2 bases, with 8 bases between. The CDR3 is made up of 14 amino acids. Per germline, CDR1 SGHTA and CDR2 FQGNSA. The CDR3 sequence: CASSLVRAQETQYF. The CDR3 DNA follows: TGTGCCAGCAGCTTAGTGAGGGCGCAAGAGACCCAGTACTTC.

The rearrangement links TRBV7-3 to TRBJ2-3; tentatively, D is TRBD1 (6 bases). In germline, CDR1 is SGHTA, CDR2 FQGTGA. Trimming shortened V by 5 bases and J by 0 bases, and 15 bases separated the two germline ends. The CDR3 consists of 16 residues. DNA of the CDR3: TGTGCCAGCAGCAGCCTTGGACAGCAAAGCACAGATACGCAGTATTTT. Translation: CASSSLGQQSTDTQYF.

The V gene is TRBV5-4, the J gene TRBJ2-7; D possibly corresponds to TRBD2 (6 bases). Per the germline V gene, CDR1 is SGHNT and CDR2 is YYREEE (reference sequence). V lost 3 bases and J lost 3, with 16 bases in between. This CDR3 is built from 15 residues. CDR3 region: CASSSPGLSNYEQYF. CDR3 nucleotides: TGTGCCAGCAGCTCCCCGGGACTCTCGAACTACGAGCAGTACTTC.

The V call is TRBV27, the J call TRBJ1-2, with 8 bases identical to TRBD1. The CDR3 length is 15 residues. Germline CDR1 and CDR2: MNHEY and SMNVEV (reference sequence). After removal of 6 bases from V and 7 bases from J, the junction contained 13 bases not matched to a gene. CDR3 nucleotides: TGTGCCAGCAGAAGGACAGGGAGCCCCGTAAGTGGCTACACCTTC. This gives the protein CASRRTGSPVSGYTF.

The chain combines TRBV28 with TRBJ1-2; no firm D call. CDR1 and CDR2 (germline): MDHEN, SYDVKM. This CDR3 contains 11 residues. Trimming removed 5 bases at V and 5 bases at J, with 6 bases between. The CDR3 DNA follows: TGTGCCAGCAGTACCGGGTATGGCTACACCTTC. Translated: CASSTGYGYTF.

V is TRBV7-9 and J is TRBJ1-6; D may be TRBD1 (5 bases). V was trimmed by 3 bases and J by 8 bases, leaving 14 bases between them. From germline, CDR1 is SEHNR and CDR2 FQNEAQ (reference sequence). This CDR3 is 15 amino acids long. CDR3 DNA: TGTGCCAGCAGCTTTTTAGGGGCGAGGGATTCACCCCTCCACTTT. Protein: CASSFLGARDSPLHF.

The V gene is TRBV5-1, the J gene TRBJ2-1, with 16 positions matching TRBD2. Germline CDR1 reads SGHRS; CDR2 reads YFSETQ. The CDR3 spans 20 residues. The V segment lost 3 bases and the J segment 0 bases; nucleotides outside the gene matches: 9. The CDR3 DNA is TGCGCCAGCAGCTCTCCGGGACTAGCGGGAGGGTCGGGCTCCTACAATGAGCAGTTCTTC. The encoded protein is CASSSPGLAGGSGSYNEQFF. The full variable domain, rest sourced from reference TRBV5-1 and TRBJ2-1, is KAGVTQTPRYLIKTRGQQVTLSCSPISGHRSVSWYQQTPGQGLQFLFEYFSETQRNKGNFPGRFSGRQFSNSRSEMNVSTLELGDSALYLCASSSPGLAGGSGSYNEQFFGPGTRLTVL.

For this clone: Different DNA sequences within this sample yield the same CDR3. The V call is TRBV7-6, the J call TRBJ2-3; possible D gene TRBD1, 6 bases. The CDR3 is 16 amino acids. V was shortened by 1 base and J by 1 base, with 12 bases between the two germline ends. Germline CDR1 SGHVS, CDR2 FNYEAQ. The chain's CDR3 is CASSLVSAGGTDTQYF. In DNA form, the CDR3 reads TGTGCCAGCAGCTTAGTTTCGGCAGGGGGCACAGATACGCAGTATTTT.

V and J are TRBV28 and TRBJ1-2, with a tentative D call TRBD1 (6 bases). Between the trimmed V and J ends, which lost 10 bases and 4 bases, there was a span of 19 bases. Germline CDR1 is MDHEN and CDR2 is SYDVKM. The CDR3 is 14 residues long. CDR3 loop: CATTRGGGSYGYTF. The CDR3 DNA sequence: TGTGCCACCACGCGGGGAGGGGGAAGCTATGGCTACACCTTC.

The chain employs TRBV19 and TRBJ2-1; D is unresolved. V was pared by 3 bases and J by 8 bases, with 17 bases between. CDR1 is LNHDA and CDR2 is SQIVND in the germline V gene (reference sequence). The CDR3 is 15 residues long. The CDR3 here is CASSMTVTRTDEQFF. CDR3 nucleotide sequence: TGTGCCAGTAGTATGACCGTGACTCGGACCGATGAGCAGTTCTTC.

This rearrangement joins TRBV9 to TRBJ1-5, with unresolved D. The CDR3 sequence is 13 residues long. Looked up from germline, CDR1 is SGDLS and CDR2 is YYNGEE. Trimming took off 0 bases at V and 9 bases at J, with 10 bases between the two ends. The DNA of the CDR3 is TGTGCCAGCAGCGTAGATCCCCGGGGGCCCCAGCATTTT. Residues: CASSVDPRGPQHF.

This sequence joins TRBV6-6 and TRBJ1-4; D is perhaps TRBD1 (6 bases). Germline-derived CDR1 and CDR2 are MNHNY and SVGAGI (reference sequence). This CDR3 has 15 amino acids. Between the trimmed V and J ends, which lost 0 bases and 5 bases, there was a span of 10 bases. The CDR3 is CASSYSGDINEKLFF. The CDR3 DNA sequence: TGTGCCAGCAGTTACTCTGGGGACATCAATGAAAAACTGTTTTTT.

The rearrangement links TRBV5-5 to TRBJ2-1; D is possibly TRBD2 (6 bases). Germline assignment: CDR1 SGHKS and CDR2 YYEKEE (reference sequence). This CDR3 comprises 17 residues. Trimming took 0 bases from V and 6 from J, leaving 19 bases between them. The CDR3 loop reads CASSLGTGLRGINEQFF. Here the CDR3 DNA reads TGTGCCAGCAGCTTGGGAACGGGACTCCGAGGGATCAATGAGCAGTTCTTC.

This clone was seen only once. The CDR3 DNA is TGTGCCGCCCTAGCTCCTAACTATGGCTACACCTTC. Amino acid sequence: CAALAPNYGYTF. This chain connects TRBV19 to TRBJ1-2; D gene ambiguous. The V and J ends lost 11 bases and 0 bases respectively, with 10 bases between them. The germline CDR1 and CDR2 sequences are LNHDA and SQIVND (reference sequence). This CDR3 has 12 residues.

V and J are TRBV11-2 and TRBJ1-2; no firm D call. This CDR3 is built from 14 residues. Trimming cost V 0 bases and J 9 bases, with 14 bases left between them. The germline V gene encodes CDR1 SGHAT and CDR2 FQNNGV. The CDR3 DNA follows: TGTGCCAGCAGCTTAGATGTGGTCAGTCAGAGCTACACCTTC. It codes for CASSLDVVSQSYTF.

The chain's CDR3 is CASSPTSGGASYNEQFF. Written as DNA, the CDR3 is TGCGCCAGCAGCCCCACTAGCGGGGGCGCCTCCTACAATGAGCAGTTCTTC. This chain joins TRBV4-3 and TRBJ2-1; 11 bases fit TRBD2. The V and J ends lost 4 bases and 0 bases, in that order; junction bases with no gene match: 5. The CDR3 consists of 17 residues. Germline V gene sequence: CDR1 LGHNA, CDR2 YSLEER.

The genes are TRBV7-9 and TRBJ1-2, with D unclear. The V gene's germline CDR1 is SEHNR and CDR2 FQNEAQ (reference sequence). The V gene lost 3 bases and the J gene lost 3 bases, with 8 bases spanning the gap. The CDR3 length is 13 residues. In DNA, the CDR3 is TGTGCCAGCAGCTTGACGGGAGACTATGGCTACACCTTC. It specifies CASSLTGDYGYTF.

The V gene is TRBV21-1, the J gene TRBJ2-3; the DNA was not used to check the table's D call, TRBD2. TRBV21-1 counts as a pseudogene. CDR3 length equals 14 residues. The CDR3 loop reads CASQPSEAQDTQYF. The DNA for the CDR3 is TGTGCCAGCCAACCCAGCGAAGCACAAGATACGCAGTATTTT.

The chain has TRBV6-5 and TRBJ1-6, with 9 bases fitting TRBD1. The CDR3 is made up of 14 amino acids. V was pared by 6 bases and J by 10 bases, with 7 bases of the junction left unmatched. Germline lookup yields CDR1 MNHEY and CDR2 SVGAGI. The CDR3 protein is CASSYNRGRSPLHF. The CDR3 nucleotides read TGTGCCAGCAGCTACAACAGGGGGCGGTCACCCCTCCACTTT.

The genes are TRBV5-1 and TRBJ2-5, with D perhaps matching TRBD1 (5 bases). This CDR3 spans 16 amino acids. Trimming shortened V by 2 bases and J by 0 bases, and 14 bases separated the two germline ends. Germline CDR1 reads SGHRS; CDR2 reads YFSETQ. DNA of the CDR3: TGCGCCAGCAGCTTATATGGGGCCCTAGACCAAGAGACCCAGTACTTC. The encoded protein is CASSLYGALDQETQYF.

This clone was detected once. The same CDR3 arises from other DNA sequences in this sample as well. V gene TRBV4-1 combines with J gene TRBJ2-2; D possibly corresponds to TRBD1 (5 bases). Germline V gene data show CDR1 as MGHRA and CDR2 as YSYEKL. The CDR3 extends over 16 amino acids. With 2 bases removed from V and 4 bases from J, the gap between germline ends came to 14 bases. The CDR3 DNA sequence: TGCGCCAGCAGCCAACAATTGGTCAGGGCCACCGGGGAGCTGTTTTTT. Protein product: CASSQQLVRATGELFF.

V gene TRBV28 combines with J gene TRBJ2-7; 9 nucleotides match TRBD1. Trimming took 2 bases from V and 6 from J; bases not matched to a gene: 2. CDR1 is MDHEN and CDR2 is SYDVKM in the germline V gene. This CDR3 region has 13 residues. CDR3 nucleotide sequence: TGTGCCAGCAGTTTAGGGACAGGGTTCGAGCAGTACGTC. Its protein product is CASSLGTGFEQYV.

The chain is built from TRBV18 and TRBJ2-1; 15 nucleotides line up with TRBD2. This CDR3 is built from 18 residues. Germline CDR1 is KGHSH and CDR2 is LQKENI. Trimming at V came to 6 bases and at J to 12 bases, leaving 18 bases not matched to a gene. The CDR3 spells CASSHEGLAGGPLTLQFF. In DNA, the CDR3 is TGTGCCAGCTCTCATGAAGGACTAGCGGGAGGGCCATTAACTCTGCAGTTCTTC.